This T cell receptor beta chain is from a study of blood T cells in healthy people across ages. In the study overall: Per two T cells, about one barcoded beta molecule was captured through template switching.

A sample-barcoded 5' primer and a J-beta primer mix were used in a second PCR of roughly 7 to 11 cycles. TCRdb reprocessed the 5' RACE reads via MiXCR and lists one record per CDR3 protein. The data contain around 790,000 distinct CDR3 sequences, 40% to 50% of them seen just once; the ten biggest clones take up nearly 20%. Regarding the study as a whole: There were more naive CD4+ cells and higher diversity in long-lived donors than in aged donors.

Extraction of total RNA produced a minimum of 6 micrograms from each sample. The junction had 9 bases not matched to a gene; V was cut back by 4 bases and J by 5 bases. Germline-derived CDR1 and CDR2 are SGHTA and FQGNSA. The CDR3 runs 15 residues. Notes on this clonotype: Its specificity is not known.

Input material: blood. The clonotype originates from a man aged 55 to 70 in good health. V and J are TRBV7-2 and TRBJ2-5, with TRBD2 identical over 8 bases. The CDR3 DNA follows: TGTGCCAGCAGCTCAACTCGGGGGGGCCGGGAGACCCAGTACTTC. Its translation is CASSSTRGGRETQYF.